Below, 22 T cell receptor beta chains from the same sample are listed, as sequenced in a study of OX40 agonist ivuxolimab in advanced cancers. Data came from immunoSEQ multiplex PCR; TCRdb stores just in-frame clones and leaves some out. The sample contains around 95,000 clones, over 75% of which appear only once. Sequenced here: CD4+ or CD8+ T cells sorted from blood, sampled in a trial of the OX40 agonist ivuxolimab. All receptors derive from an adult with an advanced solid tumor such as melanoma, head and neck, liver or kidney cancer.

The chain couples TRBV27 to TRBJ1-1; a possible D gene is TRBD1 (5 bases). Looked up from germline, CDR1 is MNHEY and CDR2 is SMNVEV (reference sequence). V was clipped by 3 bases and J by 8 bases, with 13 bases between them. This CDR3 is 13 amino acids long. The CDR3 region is CASSLGRGNEAFF. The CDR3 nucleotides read TGTGCCAGCAGTTTGGGGCGCGGAAACGAAGCTTTCTTT.

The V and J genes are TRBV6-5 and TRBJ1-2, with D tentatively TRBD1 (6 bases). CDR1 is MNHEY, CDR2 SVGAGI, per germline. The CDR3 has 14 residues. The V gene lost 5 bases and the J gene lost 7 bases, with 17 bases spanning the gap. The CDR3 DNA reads TGTGCCAGCAGTCCCTCCAGGGGAGTGAGTGGCTACACCTTC. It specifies CASSPSRGVSGYTF.

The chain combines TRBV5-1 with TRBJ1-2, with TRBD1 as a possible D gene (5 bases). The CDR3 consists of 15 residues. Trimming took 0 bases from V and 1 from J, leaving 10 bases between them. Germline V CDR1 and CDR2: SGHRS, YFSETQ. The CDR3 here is CASSLGDGFNYGYTF. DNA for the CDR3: TGCGCCAGCAGCTTGGGGGACGGATTTAACTATGGCTACACCTTC.

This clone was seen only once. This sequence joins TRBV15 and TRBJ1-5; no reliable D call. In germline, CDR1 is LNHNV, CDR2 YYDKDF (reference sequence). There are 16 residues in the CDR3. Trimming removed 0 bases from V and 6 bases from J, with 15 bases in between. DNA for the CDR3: TGTGCCACCAGCAGAGATCAGGACGGCCGGGGTCAGCCCCAGCATTTT. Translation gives CATSRDQDGRGQPQHF.

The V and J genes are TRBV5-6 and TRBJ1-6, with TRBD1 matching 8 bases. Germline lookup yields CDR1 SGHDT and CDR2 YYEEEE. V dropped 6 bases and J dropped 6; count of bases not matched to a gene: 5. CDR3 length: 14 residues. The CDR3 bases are TGTGCCAGCACCAACACAGGGGGTAATTCACCCCTCCACTTT. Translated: CASTNTGGNSPLHF.

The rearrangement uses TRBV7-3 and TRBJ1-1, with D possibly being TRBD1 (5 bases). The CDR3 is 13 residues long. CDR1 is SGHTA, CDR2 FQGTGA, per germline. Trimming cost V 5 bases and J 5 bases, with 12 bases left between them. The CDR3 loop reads CASSPRGRTEAFF. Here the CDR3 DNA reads TGTGCCAGCAGCCCAAGGGGTAGGACTGAAGCTTTCTTT.

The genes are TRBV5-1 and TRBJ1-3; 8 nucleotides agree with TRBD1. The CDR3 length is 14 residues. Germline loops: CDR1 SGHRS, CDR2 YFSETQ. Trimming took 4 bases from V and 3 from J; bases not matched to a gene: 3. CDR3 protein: CASSITGGGNTIYF. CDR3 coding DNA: TGCGCCAGCAGCATCACAGGGGGTGGAAACACCATATATTTT.

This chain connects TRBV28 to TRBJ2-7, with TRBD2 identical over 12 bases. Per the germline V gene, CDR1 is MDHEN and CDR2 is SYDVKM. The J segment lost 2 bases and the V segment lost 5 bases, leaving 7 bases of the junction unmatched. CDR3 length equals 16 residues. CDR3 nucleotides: TGTGCCAGCAGTGCGGCTAGCGGGAGGGTCGCCTACGAGCAGTACTTC. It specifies CASSAASGRVAYEQYF. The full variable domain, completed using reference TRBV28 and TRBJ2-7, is DVKVTQSSRYLVKRTGEKVFLECVQDMDHENMFWYRQDPGLGLRLIYFSYDVKMKEKGDIPEGYSVSREKKERFSLILESASTNQTSMYLCASSAASGRVAYEQYFGPGTRLTVT.

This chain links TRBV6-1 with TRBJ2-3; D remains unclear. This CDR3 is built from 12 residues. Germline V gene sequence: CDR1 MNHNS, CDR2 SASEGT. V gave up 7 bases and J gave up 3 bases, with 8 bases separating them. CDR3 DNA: TGTGCCAGCACCCCCCCGACAGATACGCAGTATTTT. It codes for CASTPPTDTQYF.

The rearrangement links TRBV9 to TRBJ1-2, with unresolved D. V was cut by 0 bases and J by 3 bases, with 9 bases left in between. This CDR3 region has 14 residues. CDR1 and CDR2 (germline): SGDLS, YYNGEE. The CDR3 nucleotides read TGTGCCAGCAGCGTAGCCGCTAGTGACTATGGCTACACCTTC. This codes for CASSVAASDYGYTF.

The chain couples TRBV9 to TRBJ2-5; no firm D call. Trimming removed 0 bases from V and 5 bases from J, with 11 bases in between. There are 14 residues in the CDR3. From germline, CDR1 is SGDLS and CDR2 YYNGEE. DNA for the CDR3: TGTGCCAGCAGCGTAGGTGGTAATGGGGAGACCCAGTACTTC. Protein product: CASSVGGNGETQYF. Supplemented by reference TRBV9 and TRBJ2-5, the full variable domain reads DSGVTQTPKHLITATGQRVTLRCSPRSGDLSVYWYQQSLDQGLQFLIQYYNGEERAKGNILERFSAQQFPDLHSELNLSSLELGDSALYFCASSVGGNGETQYFGPGTRLLVL.

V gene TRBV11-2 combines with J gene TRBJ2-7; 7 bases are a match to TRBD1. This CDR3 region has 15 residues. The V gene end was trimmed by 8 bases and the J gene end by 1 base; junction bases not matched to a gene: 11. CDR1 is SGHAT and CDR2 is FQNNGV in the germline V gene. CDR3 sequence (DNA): TGTGCCAGCTCCCTTCTCGGGACAGCATCCTACGAGCAGTACTTC. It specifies CASSLLGTASYEQYF.

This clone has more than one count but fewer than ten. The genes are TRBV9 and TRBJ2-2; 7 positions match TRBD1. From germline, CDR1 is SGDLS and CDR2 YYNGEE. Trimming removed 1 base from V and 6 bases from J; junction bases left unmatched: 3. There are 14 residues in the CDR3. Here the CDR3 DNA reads TGTGCCAGCAGCGTAAGGGGGCAGGCCGGGGAGCTGTTTTTT. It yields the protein CASSVRGQAGELFF.

CDR3 in amino acids: CASSAAAARRETQYF. As DNA, the CDR3 is TGTGCCAGCAGCGCGGCGGCTGCAAGGCGAGAGACCCAGTACTTC. The V and J genes are TRBV9 and TRBJ2-5; D uncertain. V was clipped by 3 bases and J by 4 bases, with 16 bases between them. The germline gives CDR1 SGDLS, CDR2 YYNGEE. This CDR3 is 15 amino acids long.

This CDR3 is CASNPGQGFQETQYF. The CDR3 bases are TGTGCCAGTAACCCTGGACAGGGCTTTCAAGAGACCCAGTACTTC. V and J are TRBV19 and TRBJ2-5, with 8 nucleotides matching TRBD1. This CDR3 has 15 residues. Germline assignment: CDR1 LNHDA and CDR2 SQIVND (reference sequence). After removal of 7 bases from V and 2 bases from J, the junction contained 9 bases not matched to a gene.

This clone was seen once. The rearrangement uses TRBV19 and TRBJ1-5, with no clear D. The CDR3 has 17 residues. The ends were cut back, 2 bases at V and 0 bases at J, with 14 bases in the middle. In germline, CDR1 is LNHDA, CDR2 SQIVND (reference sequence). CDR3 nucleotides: TGTGCCAGTAGTATACAGACTGTTACGTATAGCAATCAGCCCCAGCATTTT. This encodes CASSIQTVTYSNQPQHF.

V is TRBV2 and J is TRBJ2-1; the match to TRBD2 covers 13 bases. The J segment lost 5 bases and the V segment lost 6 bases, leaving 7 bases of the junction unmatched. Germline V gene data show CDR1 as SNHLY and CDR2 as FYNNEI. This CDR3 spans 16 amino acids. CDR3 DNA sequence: TGTGCCAGCAGCCGCAGACTAGCGGGAGGCCACAATGAGCAGTTCTTC. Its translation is CASSRRLAGGHNEQFF.

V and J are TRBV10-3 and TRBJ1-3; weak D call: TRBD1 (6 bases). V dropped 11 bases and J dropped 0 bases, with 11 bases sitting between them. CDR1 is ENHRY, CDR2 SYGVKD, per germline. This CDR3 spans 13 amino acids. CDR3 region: CAHRAPSGNTIYF. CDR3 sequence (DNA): TGTGCCCACAGGGCCCCCTCTGGAAACACCATATATTTT.

CDR3 residues: CASSPSGLARYTDTQYF. The CDR3 coding sequence is TGTGCCAGCAGTCCCTCAGGACTAGCACGTTACACAGATACGCAGTATTTT. The chain links TRBV27 to TRBJ2-3; 8 positions agree with TRBD2. In germline, CDR1 is MNHEY, CDR2 SMNVEV (reference sequence). The CDR3 covers 17 residues. V dropped 5 bases and J dropped 2; count of bases not matched to a gene: 12.

CDR3 in amino acids: CASSLTGATEAFF. CDR3 nucleotide sequence: TGTGCCAGCAGCTTGACAGGAGCCACTGAAGCTTTCTTT. The J gene is TRBJ1-1, the V gene TRBV7-3, with D perhaps matching TRBD1 (6 bases). Germline V gene sequence: CDR1 SGHTA, CDR2 FQGTGA. The CDR3 loop spans 13 amino acids. V lost 3 bases and J 4 bases, leaving 9 bases between the germline ends. The variable domain in full, with the rest retrieved from reference TRBV7-3 and TRBJ1-1, is GAGVSQTPSNKVTEKGKYVELRCDPISGHTALYWYRQSLGQGPEFLIYFQGTGAADDSGLPNDRFFAVRPEGSVSTLKIQRTERGDSAVYLCASSLTGATEAFFGQGTRLTVV.

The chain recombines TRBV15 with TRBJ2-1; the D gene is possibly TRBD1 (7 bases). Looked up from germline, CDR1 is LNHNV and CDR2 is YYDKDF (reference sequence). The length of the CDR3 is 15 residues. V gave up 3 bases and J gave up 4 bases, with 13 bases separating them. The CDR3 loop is CATSREGARYNEQFF. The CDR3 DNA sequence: TGTGCCACCAGCAGGGAGGGGGCTCGATACAATGAGCAGTTCTTC.

CDR3 bases: TGTGCCAGCAGCTTAGGAGCCAACAGGGAGACCCAGTACTTC. Its protein product is CASSLGANRETQYF. The chain is built from TRBV5-6 and TRBJ2-5, with D possibly being TRBD1 (5 bases). V gave up 2 bases and J gave up 5 bases, with 13 bases separating them. This CDR3 contains 14 residues. Germline CDR1 is SGHDT and CDR2 is YYEEEE.